This record concerns one TCR beta chain sequence. This receptor's antigen is unknown. Base qualities are missing; no much larger clone stands one base away. In the prospective study, participants were roughly 18 to 100 years old, resided in fewer than 25 geographic areas of the United States, and were enrolled through a virtual design. In the prospective study, cohorts were assigned on the basis of participant-reported clinical history obtained from a screening survey and a study questionnaire. A participant counted as exposed if, within 2 weeks of entering the study, that participant had been in contact with someone who had a PCR-confirmed or clinician-diagnosed COVID-19 case. Mobile phlebotomists in the prospective study collected whole blood, serum and a nasopharyngeal or oropharyngeal swab from every participant. Additional blood draws and questionnaires over an approximately 2-month period could optionally be provided by prospective study participants. Before DNA extraction, blood samples from the prospective study were shipped at room temperature or frozen.

This sample stems from a study of blood T cell repertoires in COVID-19 (dated by TCRdb to 2019 to 2021). At the level of the whole study: Samples from collaborators originated in the United States, Italy and Spain and spanned both the acute and convalescent phases of COVID-19. The prospective study material was composed of cDNA or gDNA derived from T cells, B-cell-depleted T cells, or PBMCs. The dataset comprised deeply sampled blood TCRbeta repertoires from subjects exposed to, actively infected with, or recovered from COVID-19. The repertoires were released in a freely available public database intended as a resource for research on the immune response to SARS-CoV-2. Samples were obtained from the ongoing ImmuneRACE study (first 160 participants) and from 950 to 1,500 subjects provided by 6 global collaborators. Sample metadata almost always included a de-identified subject ID, COVID-19 status, age in years and sex. Where HLA class I and class II types were available, the types were taken from metadata supplied by the sample provider, not from assay-based typing. Beyond this particular receptor, the publication reports: The quantity of clinical and demographic metadata differed by source and by participant and was supplied without curation.

Relative to germline, V is 1 base shorter and J is 1 base shorter, with 8 bases between their ends. CDR1 and CDR2, looked up from the germline V gene, are SGHTA and FQGNSA. From its cysteine to its phenylalanine, the CDR3 spans 15 amino acids. CDR3 DNA only is kept here, 45 bases in frame from base 1. TCRbeta CDR3 regions were amplified from genomic DNA using the immunoSEQ Assay, a bias-controlled multiplex PCR. The authors' analysis ran thus. Within the assay, amplification of reference gene primers was used to estimate how many nucleated cells each sample contained. To quantify the absolute abundance of each unique TCRbeta CDR3 rearrangement, sequence reads were collapsed and filtered. For each sample, productive Simpson clonality was calculated as the square root of Simpson's diversity index over productive rearrangements. Here the immuneACCESS table is served through TCRdb, limited to in-frame sequences with V and J called. Missing clones are a known gap in these copies; in checked studies unresolved V genes cover under half, and the rest lacks a known reason. The V and J calls and the clone size are those of that table, but D and trimming were determined from the DNA. This sample lists about 270,000 clones; roughly 90% were detected once. The top ten clones comprise approximately 3% of the sample.

The chain is encoded by TRBV7-2 joined to TRBJ1-3, with a tentative D gene TRBD1 over 5 matching bases. Sequences were obtained from PBMCs or T cells enriched from blood (not recorded which). The source is a man aged 35 to 55 who had been exposed to COVID-19. The DNA sequence follows: TGTGCCAGCAGCTTAGACCAGGGATCTGGAAACACCATATATTTT. Translated, this gives CASSLDQGSGNTIYF.